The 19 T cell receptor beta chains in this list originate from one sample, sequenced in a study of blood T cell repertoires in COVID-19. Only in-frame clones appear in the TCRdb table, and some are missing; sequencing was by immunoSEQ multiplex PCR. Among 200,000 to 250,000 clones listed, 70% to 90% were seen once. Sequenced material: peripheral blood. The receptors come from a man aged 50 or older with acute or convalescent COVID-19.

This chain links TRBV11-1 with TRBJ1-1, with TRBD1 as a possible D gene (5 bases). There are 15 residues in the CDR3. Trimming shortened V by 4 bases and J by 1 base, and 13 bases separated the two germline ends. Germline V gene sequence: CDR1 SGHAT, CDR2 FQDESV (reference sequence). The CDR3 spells CASSWSRGRNTEAFF. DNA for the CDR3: TGTGCCAGCAGCTGGAGTAGGGGCCGGAACACTGAAGCTTTCTTT.

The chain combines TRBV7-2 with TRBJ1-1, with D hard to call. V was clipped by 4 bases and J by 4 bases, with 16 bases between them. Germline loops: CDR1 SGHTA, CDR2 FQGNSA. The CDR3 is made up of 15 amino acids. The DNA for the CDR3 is TGTGCCAGCAGCTCCGGACGCCAAGGGAGCACTGAAGCTTTCTTT. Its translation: CASSSGRQGSTEAFF.

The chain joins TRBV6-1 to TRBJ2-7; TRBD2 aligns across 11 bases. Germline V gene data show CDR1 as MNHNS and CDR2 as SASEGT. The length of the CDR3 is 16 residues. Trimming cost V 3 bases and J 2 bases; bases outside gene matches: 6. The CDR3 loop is CASSEVASGGPYEQYF. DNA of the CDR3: TGTGCCAGCAGTGAGGTTGCTAGCGGGGGGCCCTACGAGCAGTACTTC.

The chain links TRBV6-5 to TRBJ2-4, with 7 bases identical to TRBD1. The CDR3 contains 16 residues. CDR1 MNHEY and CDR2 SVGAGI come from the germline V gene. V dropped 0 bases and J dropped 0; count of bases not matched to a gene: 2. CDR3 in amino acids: CASSYSRQGAKNIQYF. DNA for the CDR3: TGTGCCAGCAGTTACTCGAGACAGGGAGCCAAAAACATTCAGTACTTC.

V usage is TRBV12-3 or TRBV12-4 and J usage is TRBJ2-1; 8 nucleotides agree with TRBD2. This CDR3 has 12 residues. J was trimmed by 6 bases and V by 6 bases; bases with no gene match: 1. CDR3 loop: CASSGGANEQFF. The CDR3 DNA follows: TGTGCCAGCAGCGGGGGGGCCAATGAGCAGTTCTTC.

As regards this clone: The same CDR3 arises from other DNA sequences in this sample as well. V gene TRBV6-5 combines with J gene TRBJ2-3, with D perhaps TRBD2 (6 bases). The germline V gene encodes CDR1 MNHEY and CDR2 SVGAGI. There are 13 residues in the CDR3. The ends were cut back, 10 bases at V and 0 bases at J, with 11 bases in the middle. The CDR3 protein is CATRGTSTDTQYF. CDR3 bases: TGTGCCACTCGTGGGACTAGCACAGATACGCAGTATTTT.

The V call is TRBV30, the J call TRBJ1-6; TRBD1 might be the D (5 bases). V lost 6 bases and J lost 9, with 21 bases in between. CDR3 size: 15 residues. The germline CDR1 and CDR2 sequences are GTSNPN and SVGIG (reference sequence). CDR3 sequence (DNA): TGTGCCTGTCCGTCGGCCAGCGGGGCTTCTTCACCCCTCCACTTT. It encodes CACPSASGASSPLHF.

The CDR3 protein is CASSPIWGVAEAFF. DNA for the CDR3: TGTGCCAGCAGTCCTATCTGGGGCGTCGCTGAAGCTTTCTTT. The gene calls are TRBV7-9 and TRBJ1-1; the D gene is possibly TRBD1 (5 bases). CDR1 and CDR2 (germline): SEHNR, FQNEAQ (reference sequence). This CDR3 has 14 amino acids. Trimming cost V 6 bases and J 6 bases, with 17 bases left between them.

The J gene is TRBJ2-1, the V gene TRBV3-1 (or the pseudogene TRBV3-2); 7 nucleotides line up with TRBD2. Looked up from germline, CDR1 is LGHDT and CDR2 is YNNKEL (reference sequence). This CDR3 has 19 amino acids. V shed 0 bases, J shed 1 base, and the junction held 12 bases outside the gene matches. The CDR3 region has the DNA TGTGCCAGCAGCCAAGAAGCGGGGATCTTGGCCCGTTCCTACAATGAGCAGTTCTTC. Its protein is CASSQEAGILARSYNEQFF.

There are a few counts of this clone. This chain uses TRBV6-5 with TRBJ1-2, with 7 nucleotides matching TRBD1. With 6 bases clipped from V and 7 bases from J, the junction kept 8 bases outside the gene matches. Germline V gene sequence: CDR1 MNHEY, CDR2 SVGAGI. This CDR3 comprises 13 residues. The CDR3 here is CASSPRSGGGYTF. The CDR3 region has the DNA TGTGCCAGCAGCCCGCGGTCAGGGGGTGGCTACACCTTC.

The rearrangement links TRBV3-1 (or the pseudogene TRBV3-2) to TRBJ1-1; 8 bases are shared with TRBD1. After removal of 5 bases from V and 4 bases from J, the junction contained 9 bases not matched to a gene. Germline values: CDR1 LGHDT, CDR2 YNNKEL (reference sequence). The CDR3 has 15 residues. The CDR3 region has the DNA TGTGCCAGCAGCTATAGGACAGGGCGCGGCACTGAAGCTTTCTTT. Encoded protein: CASSYRTGRGTEAFF.

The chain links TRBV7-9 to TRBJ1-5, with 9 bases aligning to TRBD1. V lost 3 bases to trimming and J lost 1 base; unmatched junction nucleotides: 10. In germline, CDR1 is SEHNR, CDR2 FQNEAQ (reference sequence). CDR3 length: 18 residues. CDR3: CASSFDGQGPPSNQPQHF. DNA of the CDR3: TGTGCCAGCAGCTTCGACGGACAGGGGCCCCCAAGCAATCAGCCCCAGCATTTT.

The CDR3 DNA sequence: TGTGCCACCAGCATATGGACAGGGCAGGATGGCTACACCTTC. This encodes CATSIWTGQDGYTF. The V and J genes are TRBV15 and TRBJ1-2, with 8 bases aligning to TRBD1. Germline loops: CDR1 LNHNV, CDR2 YYDKDF (reference sequence). V gave up 4 bases and J gave up 6 bases; unmatched junction bases: 7. This CDR3 contains 14 residues.

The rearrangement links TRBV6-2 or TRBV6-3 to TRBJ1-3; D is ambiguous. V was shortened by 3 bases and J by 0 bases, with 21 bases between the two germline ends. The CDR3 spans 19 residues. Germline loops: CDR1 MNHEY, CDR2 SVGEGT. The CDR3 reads CASSYTPRSSFNSGNTIYF. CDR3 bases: TGTGCCAGCAGTTATACCCCCAGGTCCTCCTTCAACTCTGGAAACACCATATATTTT.

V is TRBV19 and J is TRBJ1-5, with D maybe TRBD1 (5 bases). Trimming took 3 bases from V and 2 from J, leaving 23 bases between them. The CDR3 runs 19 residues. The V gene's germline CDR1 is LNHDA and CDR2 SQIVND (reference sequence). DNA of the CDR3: TGTGCCAGTAGTATTGGGGGGACGGACGATTGGGGTGGCAATCAGCCCCAGCATTTT. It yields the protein CASSIGGTDDWGGNQPQHF.

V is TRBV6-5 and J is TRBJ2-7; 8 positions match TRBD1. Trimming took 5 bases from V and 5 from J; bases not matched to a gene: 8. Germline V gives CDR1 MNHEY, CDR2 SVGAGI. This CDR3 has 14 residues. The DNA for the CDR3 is TGTGCCAGCAGTCCGCGGACAGGGCCCAACGAGCAGTACTTC. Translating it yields CASSPRTGPNEQYF.

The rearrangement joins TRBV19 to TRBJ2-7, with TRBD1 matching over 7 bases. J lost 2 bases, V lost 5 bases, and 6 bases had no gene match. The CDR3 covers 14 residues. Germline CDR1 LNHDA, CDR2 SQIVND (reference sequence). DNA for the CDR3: TGTGCCAGTAGTCCTCGACAGGGCGCCTACGAGCAGTACTTC. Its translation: CASSPRQGAYEQYF.

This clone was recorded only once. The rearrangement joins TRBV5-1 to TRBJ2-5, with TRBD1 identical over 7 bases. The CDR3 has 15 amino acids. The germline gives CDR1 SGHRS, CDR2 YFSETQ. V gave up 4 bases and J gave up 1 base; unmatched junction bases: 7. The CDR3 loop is CASSRLGQRQETQYF. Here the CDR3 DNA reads TGCGCCAGCAGCCGCTTGGGACAGCGCCAAGAGACCCAGTACTTC. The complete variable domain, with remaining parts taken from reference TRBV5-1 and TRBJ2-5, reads KAGVTQTPRYLIKTRGQQVTLSCSPISGHRSVSWYQQTPGQGLQFLFEYFSETQRNKGNFPGRFSGRQFSNSRSEMNVSTLELGDSALYLCASSRLGQRQETQYFGPGTRLLVL.

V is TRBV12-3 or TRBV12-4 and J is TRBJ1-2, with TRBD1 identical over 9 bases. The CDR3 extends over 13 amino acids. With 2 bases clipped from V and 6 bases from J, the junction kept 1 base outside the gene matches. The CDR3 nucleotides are TGTGCCAGCAGTTTAACAGGGGGCAATGGCTACACCTTC. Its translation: CASSLTGGNGYTF.